This T cell receptor (beta chain) appears in the sequencing data of a study of cytotoxic CD8 clonotypes in ibrutinib-treated CLL (dated by TCRdb to the early 2020s). About the investigation overall: The cohort was composed of about 10 relapsed/refractory and roughly 16 treatment-naive patients; IGHV unmutated status was identified in under 18 patients. Longitudinal samples were available for 26 of the 86 trial participants. Partial responses were observed in some 24 patients and complete responses in 2; after a median follow-up of 68 months, remission was maintained in approximately 14 patients and progression was observed in 12. Response samples were taken after a median of roughly 12 months on treatment, ranging from roughly 6 to 36 months. Samples averaged roughly 260,000 productive templates and 94,082 productive rearrangements. Patients were still on ibrutinib when every remission and progressive disease sample was collected. Cryopreserved peripheral blood mononuclear cells were collected at three points: before therapy, at response, and at either sustained remission or disease progression. Overall study results and their limits: Baseline clonality was found to be higher than that of age-matched healthy donors and was strongly correlated with circulating CD8+ T-cell counts. Sustained-remission and progressing patients did not have matched sampling times, and lymph node repertoires were not examined. Clonality rose at ibrutinib response, remained stable during sustained remission, and dropped back toward baseline at progression. Public clonotypes were rare and either shrank or stayed stable during treatment, and the rise in clonality at ibrutinib response reflected expansion of private clonotypes.

On this clone itself: The antigen this receptor binds is unknown. No quality values exist for individual bases; no much larger clone is one base distant.

Each clonotype received, on average, about 10x coverage in deep resolution sequencing performed on a MiSeq, where the target depth lay between 1 in 1 million and 1 in 200,000 T cells. The immunoSEQ hsTCRB Kit was used to generate the TCR beta libraries. The authors' analysis ran thus. ImmunoSEQ Data Assistant and ImmunoSEQ Analyzer were used for data analysis, and V, D and J genes were assigned according to IMGT definitions. Clonality, which ranges from 0 to 1, was calculated by subtracting the normalized Shannon entropy of productive rearrangement frequencies from one. Public clonotype analysis was restricted to overrepresented clonotypes comprising at least 0.05% of each patient's repertoire. Some twelve repertoires from age-matched healthy donors, obtained from immuneACCESS, served as clonality controls. TCRdb stores this immuneACCESS table with in-frame sequences only. Part of the clones is absent; in the studies checked, under half of the shortfall reflects unresolved V genes, and no reason is known for the rest. V and J calls and clone size come straight from that table; D and trimming were deduced from the DNA. For this sample the table gives 150,000 or so clones, of which 75% to 85% were detected only once. The ten largest clones capture 7.6% of the sample.

Counted from cysteine to phenylalanine, this CDR3 has 13 amino acids. Left in the record is the CDR3 DNA by itself, 39 bases read in frame from the first base. The junction carries 13 bases between V and J, which are trimmed by 7 bases and 4 bases respectively. CDR1 and CDR2 are read off the germline V gene as SQVTM and ANQGSEA. For TCR beta library preparation, about 2.2 micrograms of genomic DNA was extracted from cryopreserved PBMCs. Longitudinal blood samples from CLL patients on ibrutinib monotherapy were analyzed using high-throughput TCR beta sequencing. The patients took part in an open-label, single-center phase 2 trial of ibrutinib monotherapy.

The V and J segments used are TRBV29-1 and TRBJ1-4; the D gene is perhaps TRBD1, from 5 matching bases. This sequence was found in a human donor with chronic lymphocytic leukemia. Sequencing used PBMCs, obtained after 36 months of ibrutinib treatment. DNA sequence: TGCAGCGCCCCGGGGGGGAGTAATGAAAAACTGTTTTTT. This sequence encodes CSAPGGSNEKLFF.